A selection of T cell receptor beta chains follows, all from one sample in a study of post-analysis software for immune sequencing data. TCRdb processed the PCR reads anew with MiXCR; each CDR3 protein has one entry. The sample lists roughly 170,000 distinct CDR3 sequences, roughly 30% occurring once. Sequencing was carried out using blood. The receptors originated from a girl aged 5-17 years with multiple sclerosis. The CDR3 runs from the conserved cysteine through the conserved F or W. D genes are given only for firm matches. Clone size is not always given. Where it is, it says once, few, many or a class for expanded clones.

j_gene: TRBJ2-7
abundance: once
d_gene: -
v_gene: TRBV20-1
CDR3nt: TGCAGTGTCATTGGTATCGTAGACTCCTACGAGCAGTACTTC
CDR3aa: CSVIGIVDSYEQYF

j_gene: TRBJ2-5
abundance: -
d_gene: -
v_gene: TRBV30
CDR3nt: TGTGCCTGGAGGGGGGGAGTGATCCAAGAGACCCAGTACTTC
CDR3aa: CAWRGGVIQETQYF

j_gene: TRBJ2-7
abundance: -
d_gene: -
v_gene: TRBV5-6
CDR3nt: TGTGCCAGCAGCTTCGTCCAGGCAGGCTACGAGCAGTACTTC
CDR3aa: CASSFVQAGYEQYF

j_gene: TRBJ2-7
abundance: once
d_gene: -
v_gene: TRBV7-2
CDR3nt: TGTGCCAGCAGCTTAGCCCAGTGCGGGACCCTCTCCTACGAGCAGTACTTC
CDR3aa: CASSLAQCGTLSYEQYF

j_gene: TRBJ2-7
abundance: many
d_gene: -
v_gene: TRBV10-3
CDR3nt: TGTGCCATCAGTGTTGAACCGGGCTCCTACGAGCAGTACTTC
CDR3aa: CAISVEPGSYEQYF

j_gene: TRBJ1-2
abundance: many
d_gene: TRBD1
v_gene: TRBV12-3/TRBV12-4
CDR3nt: TGTGCCAGCACCTACGACGGGACAGCGGGCTACACCTTC
CDR3aa: CASTYDGTAGYTF

j_gene: TRBJ2-7
abundance: -
d_gene: -
v_gene: TRBV5-1
CDR3nt: TGCGCCAGCAGATTAGGGGCGGGAAGCTCCTACGAGCAGTACTTC
CDR3aa: CASRLGAGSSYEQYF

j_gene: TRBJ2-1
abundance: many
d_gene: TRBD2
v_gene: TRBV20-1
CDR3nt: TGCAGTGCTAAGTCCGCTAGCGGGAACAATGAGCAGTTCTTC
CDR3aa: CSAKSASGNNEQFF

j_gene: TRBJ1-5
abundance: few
d_gene: -
v_gene: TRBV4-1
CDR3nt: TGCGCCAGCAGCCAGCTAGGTTTAGGGAATCAGCCCCAGCATTTT
CDR3aa: CASSQLGLGNQPQHF

j_gene: TRBJ2-7
abundance: -
d_gene: TRBD1
v_gene: TRBV28
CDR3nt: TGTGCCAGCAGGGTGGACAGGGGGAGGGTCGAGCAGTACTTC
CDR3aa: CASRVDRGRVEQYF

j_gene: TRBJ1-1
abundance: few
d_gene: -
v_gene: TRBV24-1
CDR3nt: TGTGCCACCAGTGAGACTCTCAGGAGGAACACTGAAGCTTTCTTT
CDR3aa: CATSETLRRNTEAFF

j_gene: TRBJ1-5
abundance: few
d_gene: -
v_gene: TRBV6-6
CDR3nt: TGTGCCAGCAGGTGGCGGGGGGTCGGGAATCAGCCCCAGCATTTT
CDR3aa: CASRWRGVGNQPQHF

j_gene: TRBJ2-7
abundance: -
d_gene: -
v_gene: TRBV23-1
CDR3nt: TGCGCCGGCAGCCTAGATTCGGGGACTGGGGGCGCCTTCTACGAGCAGTACTTC
CDR3aa: CAGSLDSGTGGAFYEQYF

j_gene: TRBJ2-1
abundance: -
d_gene: TRBD2
v_gene: TRBV12-3/TRBV12-4
CDR3nt: TGTGCCAGCTTTAAGCGGGAGGGCCGGAATGAGCAGTTCTTC
CDR3aa: CASFKREGRNEQFF

j_gene: TRBJ2-3
abundance: many
d_gene: -
v_gene: TRBV10-3
CDR3nt: TGTGCCACCCAGTGGGAGGGGGACACAGATACGCAGTATTTT
CDR3aa: CATQWEGDTDTQYF

j_gene: TRBJ2-1
abundance: many
d_gene: -
v_gene: TRBV5-1
CDR3nt: TGCGCCAGCAGACCCTGGGAAGGGGAGCAGTTCTTC
CDR3aa: CASRPWEGEQFF

j_gene: TRBJ2-5
abundance: many
d_gene: TRBD1
v_gene: TRBV5-5
CDR3nt: TGTGCCAGCAGCTTGGAGGACAGGATCACGGGAGAGACCCAGTACTTC
CDR3aa: CASSLEDRITGETQYF

j_gene: TRBJ2-7
abundance: many
d_gene: TRBD2
v_gene: TRBV11-1
CDR3nt: TGTGCCAGCAGCTCCCGGGACTACCCTTTCTACGAGCAGTACTTC
CDR3aa: CASSSRDYPFYEQYF

j_gene: TRBJ1-2
abundance: -
d_gene: -
v_gene: TRBV12-3/TRBV12-4
CDR3nt: TGTGCCAGCAGTTTACACGGGGGGCAGCATGGCTACACCTTC
CDR3aa: CASSLHGGQHGYTF

j_gene: TRBJ1-1
abundance: -
d_gene: TRBD1
v_gene: TRBV4-3
CDR3nt: TGCGCCGGCAGCCATCGGACAGGGAGGGAGGCTTTCTTT
CDR3aa: CAGSHRTGREAFF

j_gene: TRBJ2-1
abundance: few
d_gene: -
v_gene: TRBV20-1
CDR3nt: TGCAGTGGGTGGATAGCGACCTACAATGAGCAGTTCTTC
CDR3aa: CSGWIATYNEQFF

j_gene: TRBJ1-4
abundance: -
d_gene: TRBD1
v_gene: TRBV29-1
CDR3nt: TGCAGCGTCGGGTCCGGTACAGGGGTGGGGGAAAAACTGTTTTTT
CDR3aa: CSVGSGTGVGEKLFF

j_gene: TRBJ2-7
abundance: few
d_gene: TRBD2
v_gene: TRBV5-6
CDR3nt: TGTGCCAGCAGCTTTGGGACTAGCGGGAGAAACGAGCAGTACTTC
CDR3aa: CASSFGTSGRNEQYF

j_gene: TRBJ1-2
abundance: many
d_gene: TRBD1
v_gene: TRBV12-3/TRBV12-4
CDR3nt: TGTGCCAGCAGTTTAGAAGCCGGACAGGGATATGGCTACACCTTC
CDR3aa: CASSLEAGQGYGYTF

j_gene: TRBJ2-3
abundance: few
d_gene: TRBD2
v_gene: TRBV9
CDR3nt: TGTGCCAGCAGCTCCAGGGGTAGCGGGAGGACAGATACGCAGTATTTT
CDR3aa: CASSSRGSGRTDTQYF

j_gene: TRBJ2-3
abundance: -
d_gene: TRBD2
v_gene: TRBV4-1
CDR3nt: TGCGCCAGCAGCCAACAACGAAAGACTAGCGCCACAGATACGCAGTATTTT
CDR3aa: CASSQQRKTSATDTQYF

j_gene: TRBJ2-2
abundance: few
d_gene: -
v_gene: TRBV21-1
CDR3nt: TGTGCCAGCAGCAAAGGGCCGAACACCGGGGAGCTGTTTTTT
CDR3aa: CASSKGPNTGELFF

j_gene: TRBJ2-7
abundance: many
d_gene: -
v_gene: TRBV7-2
CDR3nt: TGTGCCAGCAGCCAAATTTCTGCCTACGAGCAGTACTTC
CDR3aa: CASSQISAYEQYF

j_gene: TRBJ2-4
abundance: few
d_gene: TRBD1
v_gene: TRBV7-8
CDR3nt: TGTGCCAGCAGCACGACAGGGGGCGCAGGAAACATTCAGTACTTC
CDR3aa: CASSTTGGAGNIQYF

j_gene: TRBJ2-6
abundance: many
d_gene: TRBD2
v_gene: TRBV6-1
CDR3nt: TGTGCCAGCAGAGACGGACTAGCGGGAGTAGGTGGGGCCAACGTCCTGACTTTC
CDR3aa: CASRDGLAGVGGANVLTF

j_gene: TRBJ2-3
abundance: many
d_gene: -
v_gene: TRBV20-1
CDR3nt: TGCAGTGCCGTTGTCCCGTCGACAGATACGCAGTATTTT
CDR3aa: CSAVVPSTDTQYF

j_gene: TRBJ1-6
abundance: many
d_gene: -
v_gene: TRBV29-1
CDR3nt: TGCAGCGTTGGAAGTGGCCGAGGTTCACCCCTCCACTTT
CDR3aa: CSVGSGRGSPLHF

j_gene: TRBJ2-1
abundance: many
d_gene: TRBD2
v_gene: TRBV10-3
CDR3nt: TGTGCCATCAGTGCAGCGGGGTATAATGAGCAGTTCTTC
CDR3aa: CAISAAGYNEQFF

j_gene: TRBJ1-5
abundance: few
d_gene: -
v_gene: TRBV16
CDR3nt: TGTGCCAGCAGCCCCACCCCGACAGGTCGTAATCAGCCCCAGCATTTT
CDR3aa: CASSPTPTGRNQPQHF

j_gene: TRBJ1-1
abundance: once
d_gene: -
v_gene: TRBV19
CDR3nt: TGTGCCAGTAGGGTAGGATACATGAACACTGAAGCTTTCTTT
CDR3aa: CASRVGYMNTEAFF

j_gene: TRBJ1-5
abundance: -
d_gene: -
v_gene: TRBV5-5
CDR3nt: TGTGCCAGCAGCCCCGTCGGCCAAGGAGGCAGTCAGCCCCAGCATTTT
CDR3aa: CASSPVGQGGSQPQHF

j_gene: TRBJ2-1
abundance: many
d_gene: TRBD2
v_gene: TRBV5-5
CDR3nt: TGTGCCAGCAGCTCCGGACTAGCGGGAGGGAATGAGCAGTTCTTC
CDR3aa: CASSSGLAGGNEQFF

j_gene: TRBJ1-6
abundance: few
d_gene: -
v_gene: TRBV2
CDR3nt: TGTGCCAGCAGTGATTCTGCGGGAAATTCACCCCTCCACTTT
CDR3aa: CASSDSAGNSPLHF

j_gene: TRBJ2-1
abundance: -
d_gene: TRBD2
v_gene: TRBV11-3
CDR3nt: TGTGCCAGCAGCTTTGTTAGCGGGGGGGCCGACAATGAGCAGTTCTTC
CDR3aa: CASSFVSGGADNEQFF

j_gene: TRBJ1-2
abundance: many
d_gene: -
v_gene: TRBV12-3/TRBV12-4
CDR3nt: TGTGCCAGCAGTTCCGGCCTAAAAATCAACTATGGCTACACCTTC
CDR3aa: CASSSGLKINYGYTF

j_gene: TRBJ2-1
abundance: few
d_gene: -
v_gene: TRBV15
CDR3nt: TGTGCCACCAGCCGCCCGGGGTTTTTGATGGGGGGAAATGGGCAGTTCTTC
CDR3aa: CATSRPGFLMGGNGQFF

j_gene: TRBJ2-3
abundance: many
d_gene: -
v_gene: TRBV5-1
CDR3nt: TGCGCCAGCAGCGTAGGAAACACAGATACGCAGTATTTT
CDR3aa: CASSVGNTDTQYF

j_gene: TRBJ2-1
abundance: -
d_gene: -
v_gene: TRBV6-2/TRBV6-3
CDR3nt: TGTGCCAGCAGTTACACCCAAACAAATGAGCAGTTCTTC
CDR3aa: CASSYTQTNEQFF

j_gene: TRBJ1-4
abundance: -
d_gene: -
v_gene: TRBV29-1
CDR3nt: TGCAGCGTTGAAGAGCCCGGGGTGGGGGAAAAACTGTTTTTT
CDR3aa: CSVEEPGVGEKLFF

j_gene: TRBJ1-2
abundance: -
d_gene: TRBD1
v_gene: TRBV4-1
CDR3nt: TGTGCCAGCAGCCAAGTGGCGGGACAGGATGCTAACTATGGCTACACCTTC
CDR3aa: CASSQVAGQDANYGYTF

j_gene: TRBJ2-3
abundance: -
d_gene: TRBD2
v_gene: TRBV28
CDR3nt: TGTGCCAGCAGTTCGGCGGGAGCGGGTACAGATACGCAGTATTTT
CDR3aa: CASSSAGAGTDTQYF

j_gene: TRBJ1-5
abundance: many
d_gene: -
v_gene: TRBV6-5
CDR3nt: TGTGCCAGCAGTTACTCGAGACAGCCTCATCAGCCCCAGCATTTT
CDR3aa: CASSYSRQPHQPQHF

j_gene: TRBJ1-2
abundance: many
d_gene: -
v_gene: TRBV4-1
CDR3nt: TGCGCCAGCAGCCGGGACGTGCAGGGAGGAATCTATGGCTACACCTTC
CDR3aa: CASSRDVQGGIYGYTF

j_gene: TRBJ1-1
abundance: -
d_gene: -
v_gene: TRBV2
CDR3nt: TGTGCCAGCGGCAGCAGGGATCGCACTGAAGCTTTCTTT
CDR3aa: CASGSRDRTEAFF

j_gene: TRBJ1-1
abundance: -
d_gene: TRBD1
v_gene: TRBV12-3/TRBV12-4
CDR3nt: TGTGCCAGCAGTATGCAGGGACAGCCTAATGAAGCTTTCTTT
CDR3aa: CASSMQGQPNEAFF

j_gene: TRBJ2-7
abundance: many
d_gene: TRBD2
v_gene: TRBV18
CDR3nt: TGTGCCAGCTCACCCAGGGCGGGGGCCTACGAGCAGTACTTC
CDR3aa: CASSPRAGAYEQYF

j_gene: TRBJ2-5
abundance: few
d_gene: -
v_gene: TRBV9
CDR3nt: TGTGCCAGCAGCGTATTCAGCGGAGAAGAGACCCAGTACTTC
CDR3aa: CASSVFSGEETQYF

j_gene: TRBJ2-7
abundance: -
d_gene: -
v_gene: TRBV29-1
CDR3nt: TGCAGCGCTGGGGGCGAATTGGACGAGCAGTACTTC
CDR3aa: CSAGGELDEQYF